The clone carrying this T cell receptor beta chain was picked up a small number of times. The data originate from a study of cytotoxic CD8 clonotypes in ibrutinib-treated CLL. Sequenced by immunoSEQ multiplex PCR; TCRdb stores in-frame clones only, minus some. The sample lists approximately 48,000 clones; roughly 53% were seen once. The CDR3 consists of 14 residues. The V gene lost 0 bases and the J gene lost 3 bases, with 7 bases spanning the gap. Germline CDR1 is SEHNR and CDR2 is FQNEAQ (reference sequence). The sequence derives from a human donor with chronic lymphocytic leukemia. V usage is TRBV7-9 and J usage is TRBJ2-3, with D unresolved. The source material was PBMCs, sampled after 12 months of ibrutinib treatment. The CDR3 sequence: CASSLATGTDTQYF. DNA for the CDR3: TGTGCCAGCAGCTTAGCTACTGGAACAGATACGCAGTATTTT.